The 28 T cell receptor beta chains below all came from one sample that was sequenced in a study of regulatory T cells in long-lasting Graves disease. Sequencing libraries for TCR beta were prepared with iRepertoire HTBI primers and Arm-PCR of CDR3 regions. MiXCR, applied by TCRdb to the multiplex PCR reads, yields one record per CDR3 protein. The sample shows roughly 300,000 distinct CDR3 sequences, roughly 21% of them seen only once. The time point is: persistent/refractory GD, antithyroid drugs over 5 years with positive TRAb. PBMC-derived RNA was used for the TCR library. The source material was peripheral blood mononuclear cells (PBMCs), sampled when the disease was refractory, from a patient treated with antithyroid drugs. The receptors derive from a female donor with Graves disease.

The chain uses TRBV11-2 and TRBJ2-5; weak D call: TRBD1 (6 bases). This CDR3 is built from 16 residues. V lost 2 bases to trimming and J lost 1 base, with 14 bases between them. The germline V gene has CDR1 SGHAT and CDR2 FQNNGV. The CDR3 DNA follows: TGTGCCAGCAGCTTAACCTCAGGGGCCCCCCAAGAGACCCAGTACTTC. The encoded protein is CASSLTSGAPQETQYF.

In this sample, this clonotype turned up many times. This rearrangement joins TRBV20-1 to TRBJ2-4, with 10 nucleotides matching TRBD2. V lost 5 bases to trimming and J lost 0 bases; unmatched junction nucleotides: 10. The CDR3 is 17 residues long. The germline CDR1 and CDR2 sequences are DFQATT and SNEGSKA (reference sequence). CDR3 sequence: CSASPGLANIAKNIQYF. The CDR3 DNA is TGCAGTGCTTCCCCGGGACTAGCGAATATAGCCAAAAACATTCAGTACTTC.

This clonotype has at least ten counts. The chain links TRBV12-3 or TRBV12-4 to TRBJ2-2; D gene ambiguous. CDR3 size: 15 residues. V was pared by 8 bases and J by 5 bases, with 18 bases between. The CDR3 loop reads CASRLHVGLTGELFF. The DNA of the CDR3 is TGTGCCAGCCGCCTACATGTCGGGTTAACCGGGGAGCTGTTTTTT.

This clonotype was detected many times. The chain recombines TRBV18 with TRBJ1-4; possibly TRBD1 for D (5 bases). Germline values: CDR1 KGHSH, CDR2 LQKENI. This CDR3 has 13 amino acids. V was shortened by 3 bases and J by 12 bases, with 14 bases between the two germline ends. Here the CDR3 reads CASSPSLQGELFF. The CDR3 DNA sequence: TGTGCCAGCTCACCGTCCCTTCAGGGAGAACTGTTTTTT.

There are many counts of this clonotype. This rearrangement joins TRBV29-1 to TRBJ2-7, with 10 bases identical to TRBD1. Germline V lookup: CDR1 SQVTM, CDR2 ANQGSEA. The V and J ends lost 4 bases and 2 bases, in that order; junction bases with no gene match: 5. The CDR3 runs 14 residues. CDR3 sequence reads: CSVVRDRGTYEQYF. The DNA for the CDR3 is TGCAGCGTTGTCCGGGACAGGGGAACCTACGAGCAGTACTTC.

This clonotype was detected only a few times. CDR3 amino acids: CASSLIGGVVGELFF. Here the CDR3 DNA reads TGTGCCAGCAGTTTAATCGGAGGGGTAGTGGGGGAGCTGTTTTTT. This chain connects TRBV27 to TRBJ2-2, with a tentative D call TRBD2 (6 bases). V lost 2 bases and J 8 bases, leaving 15 bases between the germline ends. This CDR3 spans 15 amino acids. In germline, CDR1 is MNHEY, CDR2 SMNVEV (reference sequence).

V is TRBV2 and J is TRBJ2-3; D not certain. The V gene lost 6 bases and the J gene lost 5 bases, with 12 bases spanning the gap. Germline assignment: CDR1 SNHLY and CDR2 FYNNEI. The CDR3 is 13 residues long. Here the CDR3 reads CASRGRAQDTQYF. The CDR3, as DNA: TGTGCCAGCAGGGGTAGAGCCCAAGATACGCAGTATTTT.

This clonotype was seen a few times. The rearrangement joins TRBV2 to TRBJ2-3; D unclear. CDR3 length: 14 amino acids. The V gene lost 0 bases and the J gene lost 4 bases, with 8 bases spanning the gap. Germline CDR1 and CDR2: SNHLY and FYNNEI. The CDR3 region has the DNA TGTGCCAGCAGTGAAGCCGGTCCCCCAGATACGCAGTATTTT. This translates into CASSEAGPPDTQYF.

This chain links TRBV5-6 with TRBJ1-4; D gene unclear. Per the germline V gene, CDR1 is SGHDT and CDR2 is YYEEEE. V was clipped by 1 base and J by 5 bases, with 9 bases between them. The CDR3 has 14 amino acids. In nucleotides, the CDR3 is TGTGCCAGCAGCTTGCTGGTGGAGAATGAAAAACTGTTTTTT. Encoded protein: CASSLLVENEKLFF.

The chain has TRBV27 and TRBJ2-2; D gene unclear. V was cut by 2 bases and J by 3 bases, with 10 bases left in between. The CDR3 contains 15 residues. CDR1 and CDR2 from the germline V gene are MNHEY and SMNVEV (reference sequence). This CDR3 reads CASSLTQMYTGELFF. CDR3 in DNA: TGTGCCAGCAGTTTAACCCAAATGTACACCGGGGAGCTGTTTTTT.

This clonotype was seen a few times. The genes are TRBV12-3 or TRBV12-4 and TRBJ2-5; D possibly matches TRBD1 or TRBD2 (5 bases each). V lost 5 bases and J 4 bases, leaving 17 bases between the germline ends. The CDR3 totals 15 residues. CDR3 amino acids: CASSTPEVGRETQYF. For the CDR3, the DNA is TGTGCCAGCAGTACCCCGGAGGTGGGGCGAGAGACCCAGTACTTC.

This clonotype was seen a few times. The CDR3 coding sequence is TGTGCCAGCAGTCGCTCCGATGGCGGGGGTGGTTACGAGCAGTACTTC. This encodes CASSRSDGGGGYEQYF. J is TRBJ2-7 and V is TRBV6-1; 7 nucleotides match TRBD2. The CDR3 consists of 16 residues. V lost 5 bases and J lost 4; bases outside the gene matches: 14. In germline, CDR1 is MNHNS, CDR2 SASEGT.

V usage is TRBV30 and J usage is TRBJ1-4; tentative D call: TRBD1 (6 bases). CDR1 and CDR2 from the germline V gene are GTSNPN and SVGIG (reference sequence). This CDR3 spans 15 amino acids. V shed 2 bases and J shed 4 bases, with 14 bases lying between them. In nucleotides, the CDR3 is TGTGCCTGGAGTAAGAACAGGGAGGTTAATGAAAAACTGTTTTTT. Translating it yields CAWSKNREVNEKLFF.

The CDR3 is CASSLVAEAVHEQFF. The CDR3 DNA follows: TGTGCCAGCAGTTTAGTAGCGGAAGCGGTCCATGAGCAGTTCTTC. The chain uses TRBV27 and TRBJ2-5; D may be TRBD2 (6 bases). Gene TRBJ2-1 matches the end of the DNA better, so the J call may be wrong. CDR1 is MNHEY, CDR2 SMNVEV, per germline (reference sequence). The CDR3 consists of 15 residues.

In this sample, this clonotype turned up many times. DNA for the CDR3: TGTGCCAGCAGCAGGGAACGTAATGAAAAACTGTTTTTT. Its protein product is CASSRERNEKLFF. The chain is built from TRBV7-9 and TRBJ1-4; D unclear. The CDR3 contains 13 residues. The germline CDR1 and CDR2 sequences are SEHNR and FQNEAQ (reference sequence). The ends were cut back, 5 bases at V and 4 bases at J, with 8 bases in the middle.

This clonotype was detected only a few times. This rearrangement joins TRBV4-1 to TRBJ2-2, with D tentatively TRBD2 (6 bases). The germline V gene encodes CDR1 MGHRA and CDR2 YSYEKL. The CDR3 is made up of 16 amino acids. Trimming removed 1 base at V and 7 bases at J, with 16 bases between. CDR3 sequence (DNA): TGCGCCAGCAGCCAAGGAGAGTGGCGGGATGGCGGGGAGCTGTTTTTT. Amino acid sequence: CASSQGEWRDGGELFF.

This clonotype was picked up many times. The chain uses TRBV18 and TRBJ2-7; 11 nucleotides match TRBD1. CDR1 KGHSH and CDR2 LQKENI come from the germline V gene. The CDR3 covers 13 residues. J was trimmed by 7 bases and V by 4 bases; bases with no gene match: 3. In nucleotides, the CDR3 is TGTGCCAGCTCACTCGGGACAGGGGGAGAGCAGTACTTC. Its protein is CASSLGTGGEQYF.

This clonotype was counted many times. This chain joins TRBV28 and TRBJ2-7; D may correspond to TRBD1 or TRBD2 (5 bases each). Per the germline V gene, CDR1 is MDHEN and CDR2 is SYDVKM. This CDR3 spans 11 amino acids. V was shortened by 7 bases and J by 4 bases, with 8 bases between the two germline ends. The CDR3 reads CASKGSYEQYF. CDR3 DNA sequence: TGTGCCAGCAAGGGGAGTTACGAGCAGTACTTC.

This clonotype was detected many times. The chain uses TRBV11-1 and TRBJ2-5; 7 bases match TRBD2. Per germline, CDR1 SGHAT and CDR2 FQDESV (reference sequence). The CDR3 totals 15 residues. V trimming: 4 bases; J trimming: 1 base; junction bases outside the gene matches: 6. In DNA form, the CDR3 reads TGTGCCAGCAGCTCTTCCACTAGCGCCCAAGAGACCCAGTACTTC. Its protein is CASSSSTSAQETQYF.

This clonotype was observed a handful of times. The chain recombines TRBV6-1 with TRBJ1-1; D not resolved. Germline assignment: CDR1 MNHNS and CDR2 SASEGT. Trimming pared 7 bases from V and 0 bases from J, leaving 15 bases between. This CDR3 is built from 15 residues. The chain's CDR3 is CASKTIMALNTEAFF. The CDR3 coding sequence is TGTGCCAGCAAGACTATCATGGCCCTGAACACTGAAGCTTTCTTT.

This clonotype has more than one count but fewer than ten. The rearrangement uses TRBV11-2 and TRBJ2-3, with 9 bases lining up with TRBD1. The germline V gene encodes CDR1 SGHAT and CDR2 FQNNGV. CDR3 length: 14 residues. V gave up 6 bases and J gave up 1 base; unmatched junction bases: 2. CDR3 region: CASSTGGGTDTQYF. CDR3 nucleotides: TGTGCCAGCAGTACAGGGGGCGGCACAGATACGCAGTATTTT. Looking up the rest from reference TRBV11-2 and TRBJ2-3 gives the full variable domain: EAGVAQSPRYKIIEKRQSVAFWCNPISGHATLYWYQQILGQGPKLLIQFQNNGVVDDSQLPKDRFSAERLKGVDSTLKIQPAKLEDSAVYLCASSTGGGTDTQYFGPGTRLTVL.

The chain carries TRBV20-1 and TRBJ2-5; maybe TRBD2 (6 bases). Trimming shortened V by 5 bases and J by 2 bases, and 21 bases separated the two germline ends. The CDR3 has 16 residues. The germline V gene encodes CDR1 DFQATT and CDR2 SNEGSKA (reference sequence). Here the CDR3 reads CSAGDSVGRSQETQYF. The DNA for the CDR3 is TGCAGTGCTGGGGATTCTGTTGGGAGGTCTCAAGAGACCCAGTACTTC.

This clonotype has only a few counts. This chain connects TRBV28 to TRBJ2-5; no firm D call. This CDR3 spans 14 amino acids. Trimming stripped 8 bases from V and 5 bases from J, with 18 bases between. Germline CDR1 is MDHEN and CDR2 is SYDVKM. The CDR3 sequence: CASGVQSGRETQYF. CDR3 DNA sequence: TGTGCCAGCGGGGTTCAAAGTGGGCGGGAGACCCAGTACTTC.

This clonotype was counted many times. This chain links TRBV11-2 with TRBJ2-7; TRBD1 or TRBD2 may be the D gene (5 bases each). Trimming took 3 bases from V and 5 from J, leaving 11 bases between them. This CDR3 spans 13 amino acids. CDR1 is SGHAT, CDR2 FQNNGV, per germline. CDR3 sequence (DNA): TGTGCCAGCAGCTTTGATGGGGGACACGAGCAGTACTTC. Translation: CASSFDGGHEQYF.

The sample holds many counts of this clonotype. The CDR3 bases are TGTGCCAGCAGCTTAGCGAGGGCTAGCGGGGGGGGCCACGAGCAGTACTTC. Its protein product is CASSLARASGGGHEQYF. The rearrangement uses TRBV7-2 and TRBJ2-7; 12 positions match TRBD2. Germline CDR1 reads SGHTA; CDR2 reads FQGNSA. Trimming removed 0 bases from V and 5 bases from J; junction bases left unmatched: 8. The CDR3 runs 17 residues.

The chain uses TRBV7-9 and TRBJ2-2; the D is unclear. CDR1 and CDR2 (germline): SEHNR, FQNEAQ (reference sequence). V lost 6 bases, J lost 4 bases, and 9 bases lay in between. The CDR3 loop spans 13 amino acids. The CDR3 region is CASSAEPTGELFF. CDR3 bases: TGTGCCAGCAGTGCGGAGCCCACCGGGGAGCTGTTTTTT.

The chain employs TRBV20-1 and TRBJ1-1, with D perhaps TRBD1 (5 bases). The CDR3 runs 14 residues. Trimming removed 5 bases from V and 7 bases from J, with 20 bases in between. Germline V gene sequence: CDR1 DFQATT, CDR2 SNEGSKA (reference sequence). CDR3 in amino acids: CSALLFSGRSEAFF. CDR3 nucleotides: TGCAGTGCTCTTCTATTTTCGGGACGGAGTGAAGCTTTCTTT.

This clonotype has a handful of counts. One base away lies a much larger clone, so this may be a sequencing read error. The chain employs TRBV6-1 and TRBJ2-2, with 7 bases aligning to TRBD2. The CDR3 loop spans 14 amino acids. Germline V gives CDR1 MNHNS, CDR2 SASEGT. DNA of the CDR3: TGTGCCAGCAGTCCTCTAGCGGACTCCGGGGGGCTGTTTTTT. Its translation: CASSPLADSGGLFF.